This TCR beta chain was sequenced in a study of T cell responses to AZD1222 COVID-19 vaccine. Turning to the study itself: Pooled together were second doses at about 4 or about 12 weeks.

The V end was cut by 2 bases, the J end by 1 base, with 12 bases between. CDR1 is WSHSY and CDR2 is SAAADI in the germline V gene. The CDR3 covers 16 residues. Study-wide results and limits: As reported, nearly half of all spike-specific TCRs target variant regions that are unmutated.

Libraries were prepared by immunoSEQ multiplex PCR; TCRdb keeps only in-frame clonotypes and omits some of them. There are about 130,000 clones in the sample; more than 75% occur only once, and 4.1% lies in the top ten. For this clone: Antigen unknown.

This sequence originates from an adult in good health. This specimen was peripheral blood, taken on day 0 of AZD1222 vaccination. V and J are TRBV10-2 and TRBJ1-5; D perhaps matches TRBD1 (6 bases). Here the CDR3 DNA reads TGCGCCAGCAGTGAGGGGGGGCTCGGGAGCAATCAGCCCCAGCATTTT. Its translation: CASSEGGLGSNQPQHF.